This TCR beta chain was profiled in a study of human T cells and chemical hapten exposure. The overall study: Upper back patch tests used 0.01% DPC, scored after 6 days.

Study-level results: There were significantly more large CDR3 similarity clusters among expanded TCRs than among controls. There was alopecia in the donors, so their immune response may differ from that of healthy people.

This clonotype was found many times. Its antigen is not identified. Individual cDNA molecules in this library carried unique molecular identifiers. TCRdb analysed the RACE reads with MiXCR anew, one entry per CDR3 protein. Here the sample spans tens of thousands of distinct CDR3 sequences, more than 8% being singletons. There are 13 residues in the CDR3. V gave up 6 bases and J gave up 4 bases; unmatched junction bases: 9. The germline CDR1 and CDR2 sequences are DFQATT and SNEGSKA (reference sequence). Time point described: pre-sensitization, week 0. Specified treatment: therapeutic diphenylcyclopropenone sensitization with weekly scalp DPC.

This chain uses TRBV20-1 with TRBJ2-7; TRBD2 aligns across 7 bases. This sample comprised whole blood, obtained in connection with sensitization to the hapten diphenylcyclopropenone (DPC). The TCR was taken from a man aged 40-55 years with alopecia areata. Some clones in this sample may be carry-over from other donors' samples. DNA for the CDR3: TGCAGTGCGGTACTAGCGTCAAGATACGAGCAGTACTTC. Translating gives CSAVLASRYEQYF.